One sample yielded the 18 T cell receptor beta chains listed below, sequenced in a study of T-cell reconstitution after alpha-beta-depleted transplantation in children. Unique molecular identifiers tagged the TCRbeta library. TCRdb fed the PCR reads into MiXCR, producing one record per CDR3 protein. The table shows approximately 350,000 distinct CDR3 sequences, with 13% occurring only once. The sequencing here drew on PBMCs, taken from the stem cell graft. The receptors stem from a human donor who donated a stem cell graft to a child with Fanconi anemia.

The chain links TRBV27 to TRBJ2-3; 7 bases are shared with TRBD2. Germline CDR1 MNHEY, CDR2 SMNVEV (reference sequence). V lost 7 bases, J lost 4 bases, and 11 bases stayed unmatched. The CDR3 contains 15 residues. This CDR3 reads CASKLGGGRSDTQYF. The CDR3, as DNA: TGTGCCAGCAAACTTGGGGGGGGGAGATCAGATACGCAGTATTTT.

V gene TRBV3-1 combines with J gene TRBJ2-1, with 8 bases identical to TRBD1. With V trimmed by 7 bases and J by 4 bases, 9 bases remained unmatched. From germline, CDR1 is LGHDT and CDR2 YNNKEL (reference sequence). This CDR3 contains 15 residues. The CDR3 sequence is CASKGSGGRYNEQFF. CDR3 coding DNA: TGTGCCAGCAAAGGGTCAGGGGGCCGTTACAATGAGCAGTTCTTC.

This clonotype was detected many times. V and J are TRBV14 and TRBJ1-4; perhaps TRBD1 as D (5 bases). The V end was cut by 0 bases, the J end by 2 bases, with 10 bases between. The CDR3 is 16 residues long. The V gene's germline CDR1 is SGHDN and CDR2 FVKESK. CDR3 sequence: CASSQDGAWTNEKLFF. The DNA for the CDR3 is TGTGCCAGCAGCCAAGATGGGGCGTGGACTAATGAAAAACTGTTTTTT.

This chain links TRBV9 with TRBJ1-1; TRBD1 matches at 7 bases. The junction had 13 bases not matched to a gene; V was cut back by 4 bases and J by 7 bases. The CDR3 is 15 residues long. CDR1 and CDR2 from the germline V gene are SGDLS and YYNGEE. DNA for the CDR3: TGTGCCAGCAGCCCTCAGGAGGGGGCATGGAATGAAGCTTTCTTT. Its translation is CASSPQEGAWNEAFF.

This rearrangement joins TRBV15 to TRBJ1-4; D may be TRBD1 (5 bases). The germline V and J ends were trimmed by 0 bases and 3 bases, with 14 bases remaining between them. The CDR3 is 17 amino acids. CDR1 LNHNV and CDR2 YYDKDF come from the germline V gene (reference sequence). CDR3 in DNA: TGTGCCACCAGCAGAGATATGGTACAGGCCGCTAATGAAAAACTGTTTTTT. This codes for CATSRDMVQAANEKLFF. Complete variable domain (other parts from reference TRBV15 and TRBJ1-4): DAMVIQNPRYQVTQFGKPVTLSCSQTLNHNVMYWYQQKSSQAPKLLFHYYDKDFNNEADTPDNFQSRRPNTSFCFLDIRSPGLGDTAMYLCATSRDMVQAANEKLFFGSGTQLSVL.

This chain uses TRBV18 with TRBJ2-6; 7 nucleotides line up with TRBD1. This CDR3 comprises 14 residues. CDR1 is KGHSH, CDR2 LQKENI, per germline. Germline trimming cut 4 bases from V and 6 bases from J; bases unmatched to any gene: 3. The CDR3 DNA follows: TGTGCCAGCTCACGACAGGGTGCGGCCAACGTCCTGACTTTC. This sequence encodes CASSRQGAANVLTF.

The chain is built from TRBV30 and TRBJ1-5; tentative D call: TRBD1 (5 bases). From germline, CDR1 is GTSNPN and CDR2 SVGIG (reference sequence). Trimming removed 3 bases from V and 9 bases from J, with 12 bases in between. The CDR3 length is 12 residues. CDR3 nucleotides: TGTGCCTGGAGCCGGGGGATGCGGCCCCAGCATTTT. This codes for CAWSRGMRPQHF.

The chain uses TRBV2 and TRBJ1-1, with 8 positions matching TRBD1. The CDR3 has 18 amino acids. The germline gives CDR1 SNHLY, CDR2 FYNNEI. The CDR3 protein is CTLCFHTGGGRMNTEAFF. The CDR3 bases are TGTACCCTCTGTTTCCACACAGGGGGGGGGCGTATGAACACTGAAGCTTTCTTT.

This clonotype was observed a handful of times. The V gene is TRBV11-2, the J gene TRBJ2-1; 10 nucleotides align to TRBD2. After removal of 5 bases from V and 9 bases from J, the junction contained 10 bases not matched to a gene. CDR3 length: 15 residues. Germline assignment: CDR1 SGHAT and CDR2 FQNNGV. The CDR3 coding sequence is TGTGCCAGCAGCACGGGGGTAGCGGGGGGCCGTGAGCAGTTCTTC. As protein: CASSTGVAGGREQFF.

This clonotype was counted between two and nine times. The genes are TRBV9 and TRBJ2-7; TRBD2 aligns across 7 bases. The length of the CDR3 is 14 residues. Germline-derived CDR1 and CDR2 are SGDLS and YYNGEE. The J segment lost 3 bases and the V segment lost 4 bases, leaving 7 bases of the junction unmatched. CDR3 loop: CASSLGGEGYEQYF. The CDR3 DNA sequence: TGTGCCAGCAGCCTCGGAGGGGAGGGCTACGAGCAGTACTTC.

This rearrangement joins TRBV5-1 to TRBJ1-5; D is unresolved. Trimming left V 0 bases short and J 5 bases short, with 9 bases between. The CDR3 extends over 14 amino acids. Germline lookup yields CDR1 SGHRS and CDR2 YFSETQ. CDR3 sequence reads: CASSLEGGDQPQHF. The CDR3 DNA follows: TGCGCCAGCAGCTTGGAGGGTGGGGATCAGCCCCAGCATTTT.

This clonotype was counted between two and nine times. V gene TRBV27 combines with J gene TRBJ1-2; 7 nucleotides line up with TRBD1. The germline V gene has CDR1 MNHEY and CDR2 SMNVEV (reference sequence). Trimming removed 2 bases from V and 3 bases from J; junction bases left unmatched: 6. CDR3 size: 15 residues. This CDR3 reads CASSLGSQGYYGYTF. The CDR3 DNA is TGTGCCAGCAGTTTAGGGTCACAGGGGTACTATGGCTACACCTTC.

This clonotype was observed many times. This chain uses TRBV11-1 with TRBJ1-4, with D maybe TRBD1 (5 bases). The CDR3 length is 19 residues. CDR1 and CDR2 from the germline V gene are SGHAT and FQDESV (reference sequence). Trimming removed 1 base from V and 7 bases from J, with 25 bases in between. CDR3 coding DNA: TGTGCCAGCAGCTTAGGGTCACCCGGACATTACTGGGTTGGTGAAAAACTGTTTTTT. Residues: CASSLGSPGHYWVGEKLFF.

The chain links TRBV5-1 to TRBJ2-2, with 8 bases matching TRBD1. Germline trimming cut 5 bases from V and 7 bases from J; bases unmatched to any gene: 10. The germline CDR1 and CDR2 sequences are SGHRS and YFSETQ. CDR3 size: 15 residues. The CDR3: CASRTGQDISGELFF. CDR3 in DNA: TGCGCCAGCAGGACGGGACAGGATATCAGCGGGGAGCTGTTTTTT.

This clonotype has a handful of counts. The chain is built from TRBV5-6 and TRBJ1-5, with D perhaps TRBD1 (5 bases). In germline, CDR1 is SGHDT, CDR2 YYEEEE. The ends were cut back, 2 bases at V and 6 bases at J, with 9 bases in the middle. This CDR3 has 13 residues. CDR3 sequence (DNA): TGTGCCAGCAGCTTTTTGGGGGGTCAGCCCCAGCATTTT. Protein sequence: CASSFLGGQPQHF.

The gene calls are TRBV10-3 and TRBJ2-1; TRBD2 matches 8 bases. CDR1 and CDR2 (germline): ENHRY, SYGVKD. This CDR3 contains 13 residues. J was trimmed by 7 bases and V by 7 bases; bases with no gene match: 6. The CDR3 here is CAITGGGWNEQFF. Here the CDR3 DNA reads TGTGCCATCACGGGCGGGGGGTGGAATGAGCAGTTCTTC.

Ten or more counts support this clonotype. The genes are TRBV10-3 and TRBJ1-2; possibly TRBD1 for D (6 bases). Germline values: CDR1 ENHRY, CDR2 SYGVKD. This CDR3 spans 12 amino acids. Deletions cut 6 bases from V and 7 bases from J, with 12 bases between. CDR3 amino acids: CAIRDLRGGYTF. The CDR3 DNA reads as TGTGCCATCAGGGATCTCAGGGGTGGCTACACCTTC.

This clonotype was counted between two and nine times. The chain has TRBV6-2 or TRBV6-3 and TRBJ1-1; D is unclear. Deletions cut 1 base from V and 7 bases from J, with 7 bases between. This CDR3 has 12 amino acids. From germline, CDR1 is MNHEY and CDR2 SVGEGT. CDR3 DNA sequence: TGTGCCAGCAGTTACTACCCTGGTGAAGCTTTCTTT. This gives the protein CASSYYPGEAFF.